A selection of T cell receptor beta chains follows, all from one sample in a study of blood T cell repertoires in COVID-19. Sequenced by immunoSEQ multiplex PCR; TCRdb stores in-frame clones only, minus some. The profile shows some 220,000 clones, over 70% of them singletons. Input material: peripheral blood. Every receptor here comes from a woman in her seventies with acute or convalescent COVID-19. CDR3s leave out the opening cysteine and the closing phenylalanine or tryptophan. For some rows the clone size is stated as once, few or many, or as a class when expanded; others skip it.

clone_size j_call v_call cdr3_aa
. TRBJ2-5 TRBV6-5 ASSPRGVWQETQY
few TRBJ2-1 TRBV12-3/TRBV12-4 ASTDRGNEQF
. TRBJ1-2 TRBV25-1 ASSEYNLNYGYT
. TRBJ2-2 TRBV18 ASSPQTGLDTGELF
. TRBJ1-4 TRBV5-1 ASSLRENEKLF
once TRBJ1-5 TRBV7-2 ASSWVAGQSNQPQH
few TRBJ2-3 TRBV5-1 ASRDGGRGDTQY
. TRBJ2-5 TRBV9 ASSAEFSGIQETQY
. TRBJ2-1 TRBV25-1 ASKGTSGYNEQF
. TRBJ2-2 TRBV5-1 ASSLNSDGELF
once TRBJ2-1 TRBV5-1 ASSLGPQGANEQF
. TRBJ1-6 TRBV12-3/TRBV12-4 ASSSINSPLH
. TRBJ1-4 TRBV9 ASSVATGGGDNEKLF
. TRBJ1-2 TRBV5-4 ASSSTGYYGYT
few TRBJ1-6 TRBV25-1 ASTPSGNSPLH
. TRBJ2-3 TRBV30 ACTAGVTDTQY
. TRBJ1-4 TRBV20-1 SASGDSDSKLF
. TRBJ2-5 TRBV2 ASRDRTQY
. TRBJ1-5 TRBV19 ASSIQGGQPQH
. TRBJ2-2 TRBV9 ASSVAESGELF
once TRBJ2-5 TRBV19 ASSTGTGTNLRQETQY
many TRBJ1-2 TRBV9 ASSVGQSYT